A selection of T cell receptor beta chains follows, all from one sample in a study of shared clonotypes between healthy human individuals. Only in-frame clones appear in the TCRdb table, and some are missing; sequencing was by immunoSEQ multiplex PCR. The sample consists of roughly 2 million clones, roughly 96% of them appearing once. Sequenced sample: naive CD4+ T cells sorted from blood. The receptors were gathered from a man in his late teens or twenties in good health. The CDR3 runs from the conserved cysteine through the conserved F or W. D genes are given only for firm matches. Some rows have no size entry. The others give once, few or many, or a class for an expanded clone.

abundance | j_gene | d_gene | v_gene | CDR3aa | CDR3nt
. | TRBJ1-3 | . | TRBV30 | CAVGQGNTIYF | TGTGCCGTCGGACAGGGAAACACCATATATTTT
. | TRBJ2-7 | TRBD2 | TRBV2 | CASRAPPLAGWSSYEQYF | TGTGCCAGCAGGGCCCCCCCGCTAGCGGGATGGAGCTCCTACGAGCAGTACTTC
. | TRBJ1-5 | TRBD1 | TRBV5-6 | CASSSTGTGNQPQHF | TGTGCCAGCAGCTCCACAGGGACAGGCAATCAGCCCCAGCATTTT
. | TRBJ2-7 | . | TRBV7-9 | CASSLGRERGEQYF | TGTGCCAGCAGCTTAGGTCGGGAGCGAGGCGAGCAGTACTTC
. | TRBJ2-1 | . | TRBV30 | CAWSPWPGTSNEQFF | TGTGCCTGGAGTCCCTGGCCAGGTACTTCAAATGAGCAGTTCTTC
. | TRBJ1-4 | . | TRBV5-1 | CASSLATNEKLFF | TGCGCCAGCAGCCTTGCAACTAATGAAAAACTGTTTTTT
. | TRBJ2-7 | . | TRBV30 | CAWSVLPGEQYF | TGTGCCTGGAGTGTACTTCCGGGCGAGCAGTACTTC
. | TRBJ2-7 | . | TRBV2 | CASDLTGYEQYF | TGTGCCAGCGATTTGACGGGCTACGAGCAGTACTTC
. | TRBJ2-4 | . | TRBV19 | CASSILSGGNIQYF | TGTGCCAGTAGTATACTTAGCGGAGGAAACATTCAGTACTTC
. | TRBJ2-2 | . | TRBV4-1 | CASSQVDRNTGELFF | TGCGCCAGCAGCCAAGTAGATAGGAACACCGGGGAGCTGTTTTTT
once | TRBJ1-1 | . | TRBV28 | CATVPIGEYTEAFF | TGTGCCACAGTGCCTATAGGGGAGTACACTGAAGCTTTCTTT
. | TRBJ2-7 | . | TRBV18 | CASSPGPRGEQYF | TGTGCCAGCTCACCGGGACCCCGGGGGGAGCAGTACTTC
. | TRBJ2-7 | . | TRBV2 | CASRVSYEQYF | TGTGCCAGCAGGGTCTCCTACGAGCAGTACTTC
. | TRBJ2-6 | . | TRBV6-5 | CASSYLTIGANVLTF | TGTGCCAGCAGTTACTTGACTATCGGGGCCAACGTCCTGACTTTC
once | TRBJ1-5 | . | TRBV19 | CASSIRGGGGNQPQHF | TGTGCCAGTAGTATCAGGGGAGGCGGGGGCAATCAGCCCCAGCATTTT
. | TRBJ1-5 | TRBD1 | TRBV5-1 | CASSLRTGGDQPQHF | TGCGCCAGCAGCTTGAGGACAGGGGGTGATCAGCCCCAGCATTTT
. | TRBJ2-1 | TRBD2 | TRBV4-1 | CASRSPTSGGAREQFF | TGCGCCAGCAGATCCCCGACTAGCGGGGGGGCCCGGGAGCAGTTCTTC
once | TRBJ1-2 | TRBD1 | TRBV7-3 | CASTKGQGRYGYTF | TGTGCCAGCACCAAAGGACAGGGCCGCTATGGCTACACCTTC
. | TRBJ2-1 | TRBD2 | TRBV7-2 | CASSNNLAGEKFF | TGTGCCAGCAGTAACAACCTAGCGGGAGAAAAGTTCTTC
. | TRBJ2-1 | . | TRBV9 | CASSVANYPSYNEQFF | TGTGCCAGCAGCGTAGCTAACTATCCTTCCTACAATGAGCAGTTCTTC
. | TRBJ2-3 | . | TRBV11-2 | CASSTAVGYTQYF | TGTGCCAGCAGCACCGCGGTAGGCTATACGCAGTATTTT
. | TRBJ2-5 | . | TRBV7-3 | CASSFSREETQYF | TGTGCCAGCAGCTTTAGCAGGGAAGAGACCCAGTACTTC
. | TRBJ1-1 | . | TRBV30 | CAWSFRDRNTEAFF | TGTGCCTGGAGTTTCCGGGACCGCAACACTGAAGCTTTCTTT
. | TRBJ2-3 | . | TRBV5-4 | CASSPGDTQYF | TGTGCCAGCAGCCCGGGGGATACGCAGTATTTT
. | TRBJ1-6 | TRBD1 | TRBV5-1 | CASRQETGYNSPLHF | TGCGCCAGCAGACAAGAGACAGGGTATAATTCACCCCTCCACTTT
. | TRBJ2-7 | . | TRBV30 | CAWSVENRLLDYEQYF | TGTGCCTGGAGTGTCGAGAACAGACTTTTAGACTACGAGCAGTACTTC
. | TRBJ1-2 | TRBD1 | TRBV30 | CAWTGGDGGYTF | TGTGCCTGGACAGGGGGCGACGGGGGCTACACCTTC
. | TRBJ2-3 | . | TRBV27 | CASSLSGSGDTQYF | TGTGCCAGCAGTTTATCGGGGTCAGGAGATACGCAGTATTTT
. | TRBJ1-5 | . | TRBV4-1 | CASSQFWGGNQPQHF | TGCGCCAGCAGCCAATTCTGGGGTGGCAATCAGCCCCAGCATTTT
. | TRBJ2-7 | . | TRBV2 | CASSEVNTISYEQYF | TGTGCCAGCAGTGAAGTTAACACTATATCCTACGAGCAGTACTTC
once | TRBJ1-3 | . | TRBV9 | CASSVGIGNTIYF | TGTGCCAGCAGCGTAGGAATAGGAAACACCATATATTTT
. | TRBJ2-7 | TRBD2 | TRBV6-1 | CASSPGPREGYEQYF | TGTGCCAGCAGCCCCGGGCCCAGGGAGGGCTACGAGCAGTACTTC
. | TRBJ1-1 | . | TRBV2 | CASRVDRGSTEAFF | TGTGCCAGCAGGGTTGACCGAGGTAGCACTGAAGCTTTCTTT
. | TRBJ2-3 | . | TRBV7-9 | CASSLVGSADTQYF | TGTGCCAGCAGCTTAGTCGGGAGTGCAGATACGCAGTATTTT
. | TRBJ1-2 | TRBD1 | TRBV18 | CASSPEGTGATGYTF | TGTGCCAGCTCACCCGAGGGGACAGGGGCGACCGGCTACACCTTC
. | TRBJ2-7 | TRBD1 | TRBV6-5 | CASSYSPGQGPRQYF | TGTGCCAGCAGTTACTCTCCGGGACAGGGCCCGAGGCAGTACTTC
. | TRBJ1-6 | . | TRBV19 | CASSTPGRAPSPLHF | TGTGCCAGTAGTACACCGGGACGGGCCCCTTCACCCCTCCACTTT
. | TRBJ1-5 | TRBD1 | TRBV30 | CAWTRGPAQPQHF | TGTGCCTGGACGAGGGGGCCTGCCCAGCCCCAGCATTTT
. | TRBJ2-5 | TRBD2 | TRBV11-2 | CASSLARTSGKETQYF | TGTGCCAGCAGCTTAGCCCGGACTAGCGGTAAAGAGACCCAGTACTTC
. | TRBJ1-2 | TRBD1 | TRBV2 | CASSEVRQGAKGYTF | TGTGCCAGCAGTGAAGTGCGACAGGGGGCGAAGGGCTACACCTTC
few | TRBJ2-2 | TRBD1 | TRBV6-5 | CASSYTMTGWSGELFF | TGTGCCAGCAGTTACACTATGACAGGGTGGTCCGGGGAGCTGTTTTTT
. | TRBJ2-3 | TRBD2 | TRBV2 | CASRTPRLAGGGTDTQYF | TGTGCCAGCAGGACCCCCCGACTAGCGGGGGGCGGCACAGATACGCAGTATTTT
. | TRBJ2-7 | . | TRBV6-1 | CASSEFGVGSYEQYF | TGTGCCAGCAGTGAATTCGGGGTTGGGTCCTACGAGCAGTACTTC
. | TRBJ2-2 | TRBD1 | TRBV2 | CASSFGQANTGELFF | TGTGCCAGCAGTTTTGGACAGGCGAACACCGGGGAGCTGTTTTTT
. | TRBJ2-5 | . | TRBV13 | CASSLGQQETQYF | TGTGCCAGCAGCTTAGGACAGCAAGAGACCCAGTACTTC
. | TRBJ2-2 | TRBD2 | TRBV6-6 | CASSLREGHTGELFF | TGTGCCAGCAGTCTACGGGAGGGCCATACCGGGGAGCTGTTTTTT
. | TRBJ2-3 | TRBD2 | TRBV30 | CAWDGTSGGPDTQYF | TGTGCCTGGGACGGGACTAGCGGGGGGCCAGATACGCAGTATTTT
. | TRBJ1-1 | . | TRBV7-2 | CASSLARVMNTEAFF | TGTGCCAGCAGCTTAGCGCGTGTTATGAACACTGAAGCTTTCTTT
. | TRBJ1-2 | . | TRBV7-2 | CASSLGSGVSYTF | TGTGCCAGCAGCTTAGGGTCAGGGGTTAGCTACACCTTC
. | TRBJ2-1 | . | TRBV5-1 | CASSFDWSSYNEQFF | TGCGCCAGCAGCTTCGACTGGAGCTCCTACAATGAGCAGTTCTTC
. | TRBJ1-3 | . | TRBV18 | CASSPTADSGNTIYF | TGTGCCAGCTCCCCTACCGCGGACTCTGGAAACACCATATATTTT
. | TRBJ2-7 | TRBD1 | TRBV2 | CAGTGSYEQYF | TGTGCCGGGACAGGGTCCTACGAGCAGTACTTC
. | TRBJ2-1 | TRBD2 | TRBV7-9 | CASSLALPGTSGSHNEQFF | TGTGCCAGCAGCTTAGCTCTTCCCGGGACTAGCGGGAGCCACAATGAGCAGTTCTTC
. | TRBJ2-1 | TRBD1 | TRBV10-3 | CAISDEGARNEQFF | TGTGCCATCAGTGACGAGGGGGCGCGGAATGAGCAGTTCTTC
. | TRBJ2-3 | . | TRBV18 | CASSPPWATTDTQYF | TGTGCCAGCTCACCACCGTGGGCCACCACCGATACGCAGTATTTT
. | TRBJ2-1 | TRBD2 | TRBV28 | CASRTPLAGETSYNEQFF | TGTGCCAGCAGGACCCCTTTAGCGGGGGAGACTTCCTACAATGAGCAGTTCTTC
. | TRBJ2-5 | . | TRBV19 | CASSISFGGIGETQYF | TGTGCCAGTAGTATATCGTTTGGGGGAATAGGAGAGACCCAGTACTTC